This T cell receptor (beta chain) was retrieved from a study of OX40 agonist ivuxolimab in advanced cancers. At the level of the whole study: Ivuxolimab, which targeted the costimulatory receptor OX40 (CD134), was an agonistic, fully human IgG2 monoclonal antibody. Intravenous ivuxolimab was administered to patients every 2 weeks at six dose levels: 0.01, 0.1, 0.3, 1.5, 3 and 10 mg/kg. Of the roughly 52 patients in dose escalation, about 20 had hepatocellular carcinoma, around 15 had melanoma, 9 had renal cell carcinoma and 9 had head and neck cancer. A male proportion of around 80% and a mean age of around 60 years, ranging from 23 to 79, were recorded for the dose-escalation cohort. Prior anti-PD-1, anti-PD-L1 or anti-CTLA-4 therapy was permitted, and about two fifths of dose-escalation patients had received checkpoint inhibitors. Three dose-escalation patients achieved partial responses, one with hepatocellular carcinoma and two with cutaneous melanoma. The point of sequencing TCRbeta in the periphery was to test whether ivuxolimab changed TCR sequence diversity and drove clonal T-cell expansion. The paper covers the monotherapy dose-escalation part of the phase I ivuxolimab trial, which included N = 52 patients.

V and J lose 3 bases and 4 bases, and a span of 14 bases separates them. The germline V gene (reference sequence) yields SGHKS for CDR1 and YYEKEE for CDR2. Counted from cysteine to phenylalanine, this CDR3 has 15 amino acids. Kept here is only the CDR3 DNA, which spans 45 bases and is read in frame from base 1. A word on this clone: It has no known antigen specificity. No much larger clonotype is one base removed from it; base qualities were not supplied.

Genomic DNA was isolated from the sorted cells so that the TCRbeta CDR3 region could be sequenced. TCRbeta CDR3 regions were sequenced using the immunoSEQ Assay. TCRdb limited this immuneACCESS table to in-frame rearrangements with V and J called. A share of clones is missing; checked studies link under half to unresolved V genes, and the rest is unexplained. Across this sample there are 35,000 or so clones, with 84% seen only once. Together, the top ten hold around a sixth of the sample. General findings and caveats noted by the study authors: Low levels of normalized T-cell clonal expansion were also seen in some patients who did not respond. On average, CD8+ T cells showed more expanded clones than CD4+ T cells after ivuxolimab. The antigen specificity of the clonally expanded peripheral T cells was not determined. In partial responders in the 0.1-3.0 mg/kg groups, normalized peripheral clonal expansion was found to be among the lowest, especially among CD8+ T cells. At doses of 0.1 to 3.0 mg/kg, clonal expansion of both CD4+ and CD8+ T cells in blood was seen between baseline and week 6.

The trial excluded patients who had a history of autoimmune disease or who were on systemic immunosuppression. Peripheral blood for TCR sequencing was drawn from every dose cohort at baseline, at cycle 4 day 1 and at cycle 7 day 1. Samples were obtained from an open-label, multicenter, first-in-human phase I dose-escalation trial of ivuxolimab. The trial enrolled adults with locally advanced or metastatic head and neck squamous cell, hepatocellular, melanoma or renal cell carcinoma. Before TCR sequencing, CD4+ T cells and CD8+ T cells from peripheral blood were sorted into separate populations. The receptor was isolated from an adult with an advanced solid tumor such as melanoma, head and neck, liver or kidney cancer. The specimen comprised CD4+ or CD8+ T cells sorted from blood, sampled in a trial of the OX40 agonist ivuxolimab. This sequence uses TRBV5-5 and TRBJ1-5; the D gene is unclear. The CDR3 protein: CASSSGPPGNQPQHF. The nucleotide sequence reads TGTGCCAGCAGCTCCGGGCCCCCGGGGAATCAGCCCCAGCATTTT. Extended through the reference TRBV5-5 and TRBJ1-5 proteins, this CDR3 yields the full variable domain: DAGVTQSPTHLIKTRGQQVTLRCSPISGHKSVSWYQQVLGQGPQFIFQYYEKEERGRGNFPDRFSARQFPNYSSELNVNALLLGDSALYLCASSSGPPGNQPQHFGDGTRLSIL.